This T cell receptor beta chain was sequenced in a study of cytomegalovirus exposure and HLA in healthy donors. Study-level findings and limits: The study carried out a later analysis of TCR beta sequences. It associated about 15,000 of them with specific HLA alleles at a false discovery rate of 0.05. The HLA-A and HLA-B alleles of most subjects were reportedly predicted accurately from TCR beta sequences.

PCR involved 60 Vbeta and 13 Jbeta primers. The protocol was immunoSEQ multiplex PCR, while the TCRdb copy is restricted to in-frame clones and leaves out a portion. The sample includes some 150,000 clones, around four fifths of them seen just once. J lost 4 bases, V lost 1 base, and 9 bases had no gene match. Germline loops: CDR1 SEHNR, CDR2 FQNEAQ (reference sequence). This CDR3 has 16 residues. Points on this clone: Its antigen is unknown.

V usage is TRBV7-9 and J usage is TRBJ2-7; TRBD2 aligns across 8 bases. The sequenced sample consisted of PBMCs. The receptor was derived from a woman aged 40 to 49 in good health and CMV-seronegative. DNA of the CDR3: TGTGCCAGCAGCTTAGAAGCGCGGGGGGCGTCGTACGAGCAGTACTTC. This codes for CASSLEARGASYEQYF.